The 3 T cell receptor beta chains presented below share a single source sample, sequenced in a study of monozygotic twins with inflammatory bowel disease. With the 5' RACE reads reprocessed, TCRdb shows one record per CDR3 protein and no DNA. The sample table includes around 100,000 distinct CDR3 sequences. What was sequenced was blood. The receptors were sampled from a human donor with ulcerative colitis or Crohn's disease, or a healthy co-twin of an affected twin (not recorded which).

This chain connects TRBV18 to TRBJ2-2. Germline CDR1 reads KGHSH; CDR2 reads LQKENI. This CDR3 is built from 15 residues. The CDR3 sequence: CASSPRSRNTGELSF.

The CDR3 protein is CASRHQGEKLFF. This chain connects TRBV12-3 or TRBV12-4 to TRBJ1-4; the TCRdb call, TRBD1, lacks DNA for checking. The CDR3 totals 12 residues.

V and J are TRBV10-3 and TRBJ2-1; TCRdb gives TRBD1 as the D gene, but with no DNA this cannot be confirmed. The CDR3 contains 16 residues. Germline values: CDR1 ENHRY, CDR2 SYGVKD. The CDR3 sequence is CAISESDRSSYNEQFF.